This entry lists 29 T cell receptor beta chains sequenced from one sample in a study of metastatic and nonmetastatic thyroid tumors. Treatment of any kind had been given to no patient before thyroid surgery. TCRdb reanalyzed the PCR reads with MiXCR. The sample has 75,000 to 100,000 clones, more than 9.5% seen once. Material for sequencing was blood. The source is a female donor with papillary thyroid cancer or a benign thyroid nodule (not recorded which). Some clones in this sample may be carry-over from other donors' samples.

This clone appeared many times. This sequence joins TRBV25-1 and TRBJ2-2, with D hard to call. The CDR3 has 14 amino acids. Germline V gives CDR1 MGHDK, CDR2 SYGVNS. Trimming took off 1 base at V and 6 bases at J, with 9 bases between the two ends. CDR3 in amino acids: CASSEFRAPGELFF. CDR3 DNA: TGTGCCAGCAGTGAATTTCGGGCCCCCGGGGAGCTGTTTTTT. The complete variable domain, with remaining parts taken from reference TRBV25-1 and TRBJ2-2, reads EADIYQTPRYLVIGTGKKITLECSQTMGHDKMYWYQQDPGMELHLIHYSYGVNSTEKGDLSSESTVSRIRTEHFPLTLESARPSHTSQYLCASSEFRAPGELFFGEGSRLTVL.

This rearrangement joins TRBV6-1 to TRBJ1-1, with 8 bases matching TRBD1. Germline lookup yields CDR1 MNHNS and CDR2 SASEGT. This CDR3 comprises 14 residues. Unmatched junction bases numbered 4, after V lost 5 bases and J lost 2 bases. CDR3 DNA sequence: TGTGCCAGCAGTAGTACAGGGGGTAACACTGAAGCTTTCTTT. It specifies CASSSTGGNTEAFF.

CDR3 DNA sequence: TGTGCCAGCAGCAAACATGGGGTAAGCACAGATACGCAGTATTTT. Translated, it gives CASSKHGVSTDTQYF. The chain has TRBV12-3 or TRBV12-4 and TRBJ2-3; D is uncertain. The CDR3 loop spans 15 amino acids. With 6 bases removed from V and 0 bases from J, the gap between germline ends came to 13 bases.

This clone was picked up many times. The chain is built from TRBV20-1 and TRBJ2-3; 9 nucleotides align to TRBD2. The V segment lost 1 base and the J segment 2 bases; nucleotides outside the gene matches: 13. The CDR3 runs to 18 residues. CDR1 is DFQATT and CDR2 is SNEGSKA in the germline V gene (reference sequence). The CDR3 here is CSARGVSQREANTDTQYF. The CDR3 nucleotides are TGCAGTGCTAGAGGGGTGTCGCAGCGGGAGGCTAACACAGATACGCAGTATTTT.

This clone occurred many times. The chain's CDR3 is CASSFGRTQGYTF. Here the CDR3 DNA reads TGTGCCAGCAGCTTCGGACGGACTCAGGGCTACACCTTC. V gene TRBV7-2 combines with J gene TRBJ1-2; D is ambiguous. The CDR3 covers 13 residues. Trimming cost V 3 bases and J 8 bases, with 13 bases left between them. The germline V gene has CDR1 SGHTA and CDR2 FQGNSA.

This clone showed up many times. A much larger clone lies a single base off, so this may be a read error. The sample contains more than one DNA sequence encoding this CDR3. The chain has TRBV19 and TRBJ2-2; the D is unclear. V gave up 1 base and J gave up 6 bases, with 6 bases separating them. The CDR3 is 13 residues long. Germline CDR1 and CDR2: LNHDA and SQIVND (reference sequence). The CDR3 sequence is CASSIGTPGELFF. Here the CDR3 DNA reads TGTGCCAGTAGTATAGGGACCCCCGGGGAGCTGTTTTTT.

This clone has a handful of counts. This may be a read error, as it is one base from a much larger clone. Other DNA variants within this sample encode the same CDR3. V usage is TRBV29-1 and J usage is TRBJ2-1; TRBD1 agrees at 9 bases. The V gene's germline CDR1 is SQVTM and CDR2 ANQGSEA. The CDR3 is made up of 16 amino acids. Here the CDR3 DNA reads TGTAGCGCCTCTACAGGGGGCGCGGGGTCCTACAATGAGCAGTTCTTC. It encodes CSASTGGAGSYNEQFF.

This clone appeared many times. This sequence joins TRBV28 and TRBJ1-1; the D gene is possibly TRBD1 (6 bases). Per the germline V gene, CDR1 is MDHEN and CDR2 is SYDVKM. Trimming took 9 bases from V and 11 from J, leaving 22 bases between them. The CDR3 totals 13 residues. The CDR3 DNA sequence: TGTGCCAGTTCACAGGGAATGATGCTCGGCGCTTTCTTT. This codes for CASSQGMMLGAFF. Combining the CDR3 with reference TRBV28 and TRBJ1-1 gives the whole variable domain DVKVTQSSRYLVKRTGEKVFLECVQDMDHENMFWYRQDPGLGLRLIYFSYDVKMKEKGDIPEGYSVSREKKERFSLILESASTNQTSMYLCASSQGMMLGAFFGQGTRLTVV.

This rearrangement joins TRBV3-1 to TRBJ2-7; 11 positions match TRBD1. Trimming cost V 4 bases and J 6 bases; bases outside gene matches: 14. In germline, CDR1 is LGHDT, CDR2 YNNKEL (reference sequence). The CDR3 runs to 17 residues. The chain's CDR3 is CASSRVGGTGGLSEQYF. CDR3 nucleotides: TGTGCCAGCAGCCGAGTTGGTGGGACAGGGGGACTGAGCGAGCAGTACTTC.

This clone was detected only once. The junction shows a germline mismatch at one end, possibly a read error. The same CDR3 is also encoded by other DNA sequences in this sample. The CDR3 coding sequence is TGTGCCAGCAGCTTTCCCGACGGCCCAGACTCTACCTACGAGCAGTGCTTC. Encoded protein: CASSFPDGPDSTYEQCF. V usage is TRBV5-1 and J usage is TRBJ2-7; no definite D call. Germline CDR1 reads SGHRS; CDR2 reads YFSETQ. The CDR3 consists of 17 residues.

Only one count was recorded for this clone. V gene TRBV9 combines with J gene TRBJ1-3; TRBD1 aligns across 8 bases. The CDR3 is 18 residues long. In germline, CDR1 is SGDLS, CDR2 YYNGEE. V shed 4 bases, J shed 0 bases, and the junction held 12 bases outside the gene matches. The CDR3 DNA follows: TGTGCCAGCAGCCCCACCGGACAGGGCTCTCTCTCTGGAAACACCATATATTTT. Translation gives CASSPTGQGSLSGNTIYF.

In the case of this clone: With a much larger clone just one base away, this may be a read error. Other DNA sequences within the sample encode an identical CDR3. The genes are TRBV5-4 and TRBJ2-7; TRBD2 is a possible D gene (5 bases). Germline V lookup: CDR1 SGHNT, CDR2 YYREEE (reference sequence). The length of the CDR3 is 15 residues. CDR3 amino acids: CASSLGSPGAYEQYF. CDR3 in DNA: TGTGCCAGTAGCTTGGGCTCCCCCGGGGCCTACGAGCAGTACTTC.

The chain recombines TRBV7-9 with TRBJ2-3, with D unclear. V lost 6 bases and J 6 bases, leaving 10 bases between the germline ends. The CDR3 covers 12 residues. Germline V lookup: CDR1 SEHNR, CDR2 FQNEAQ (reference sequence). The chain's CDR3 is CASRTEADTQYF. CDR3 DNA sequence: TGTGCCAGCAGAACGGAAGCGGATACGCAGTATTTT.

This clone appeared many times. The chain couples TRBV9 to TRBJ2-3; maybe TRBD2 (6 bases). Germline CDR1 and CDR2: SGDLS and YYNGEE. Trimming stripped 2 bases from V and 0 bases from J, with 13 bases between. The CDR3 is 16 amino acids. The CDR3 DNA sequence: TGTGCCAGCAGCGTCCTACTAGCTCCCAGCACAGATACGCAGTATTTT. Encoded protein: CASSVLLAPSTDTQYF.

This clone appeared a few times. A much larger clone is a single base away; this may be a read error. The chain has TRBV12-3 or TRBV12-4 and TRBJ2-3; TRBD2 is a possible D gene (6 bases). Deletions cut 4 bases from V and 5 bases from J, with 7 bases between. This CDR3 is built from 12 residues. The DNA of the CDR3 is TGTGCCAGCAGTTGGGGGGTAGATACGCAGTATTTT. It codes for CASSWGVDTQYF.

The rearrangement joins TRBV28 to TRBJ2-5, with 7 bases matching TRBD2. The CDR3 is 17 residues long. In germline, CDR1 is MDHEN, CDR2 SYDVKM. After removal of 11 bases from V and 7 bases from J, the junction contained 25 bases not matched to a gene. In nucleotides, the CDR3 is TGTGCCGGAAGTACGGCTAGGTTATGGGGGGGAGAAGGGACCCAGTACTTC. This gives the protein CAGSTARLWGGEGTQYF.

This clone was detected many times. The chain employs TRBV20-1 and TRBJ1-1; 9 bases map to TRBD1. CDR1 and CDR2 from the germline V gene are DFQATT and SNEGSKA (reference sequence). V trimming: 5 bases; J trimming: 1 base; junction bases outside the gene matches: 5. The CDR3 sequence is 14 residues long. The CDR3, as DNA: TGCAGTGCTGGGTGGGGACAGGGGAACACTGAAGCTTTCTTT. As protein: CSAGWGQGNTEAFF.

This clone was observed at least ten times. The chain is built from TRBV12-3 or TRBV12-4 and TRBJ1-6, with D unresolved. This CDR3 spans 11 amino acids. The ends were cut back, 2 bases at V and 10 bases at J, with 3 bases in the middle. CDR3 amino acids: CASSLSSPLHF. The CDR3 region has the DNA TGTGCCAGCAGTTTATCCTCACCCCTCCACTTT.

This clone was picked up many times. The CDR3 is CASSVGRGGEQYF. In DNA, the CDR3 is TGTGCCAGCAGCGTAGGGAGGGGAGGCGAGCAGTACTTC. The chain couples TRBV9 to TRBJ2-7, with TRBD2 as a possible D gene (6 bases). The CDR3 covers 13 residues. Trimming pared 0 bases from V and 6 bases from J, leaving 10 bases between. CDR1 and CDR2 (germline): SGDLS, YYNGEE.

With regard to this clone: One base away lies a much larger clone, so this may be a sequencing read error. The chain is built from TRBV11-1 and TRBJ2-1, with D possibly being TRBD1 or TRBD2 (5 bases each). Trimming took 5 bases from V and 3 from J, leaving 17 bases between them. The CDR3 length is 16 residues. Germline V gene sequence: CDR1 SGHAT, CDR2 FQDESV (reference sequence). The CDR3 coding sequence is TGTGCCAGCAGCCCCAAGTCGGGGACGGGCTACAATGAGCAGTTCTTC. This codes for CASSPKSGTGYNEQFF. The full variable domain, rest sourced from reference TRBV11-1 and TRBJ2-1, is EAEVAQSPRYKITEKSQAVAFWCDPISGHATLYWYRQILGQGPELLVQFQDESVVDDSQLPKDRFSAERLKGVDSTLKIQPAELGDSAMYLCASSPKSGTGYNEQFFGPGTRLTVL.

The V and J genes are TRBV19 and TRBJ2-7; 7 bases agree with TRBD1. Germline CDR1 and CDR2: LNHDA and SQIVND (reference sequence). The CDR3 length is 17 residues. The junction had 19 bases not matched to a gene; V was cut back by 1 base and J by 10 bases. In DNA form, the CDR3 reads TGTGCCAGTAGTATAGTCTGGACAGGTACGACCCTCCGCGATCAGTACTTC. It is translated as CASSIVWTGTTLRDQYF. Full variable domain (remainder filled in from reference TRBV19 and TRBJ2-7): DGGITQSPKYLFRKEGQNVTLSCEQNLNHDAMYWYRQDPGQGLRLIYYSQIVNDFQKGDIAEGYSVSREKKESFPLTVTSAQKNPTAFYLCASSIVWTGTTLRDQYFGPGTRLTVT.

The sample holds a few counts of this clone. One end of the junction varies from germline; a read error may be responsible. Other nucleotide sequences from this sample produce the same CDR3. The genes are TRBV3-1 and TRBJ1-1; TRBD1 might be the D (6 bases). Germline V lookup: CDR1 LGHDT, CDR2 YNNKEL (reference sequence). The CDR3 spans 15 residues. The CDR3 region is CASSQGTGIGTEAFF. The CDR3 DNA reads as TGTGCCAGCAGCCAAGGAACAGGGATTGGCACTGAGGCTTTCTTT.

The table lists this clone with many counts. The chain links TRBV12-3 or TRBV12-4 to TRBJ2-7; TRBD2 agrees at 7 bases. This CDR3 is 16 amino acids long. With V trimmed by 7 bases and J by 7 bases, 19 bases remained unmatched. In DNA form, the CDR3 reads TGTGCCAGCATGGGGGGGAACGCCCGCATGGATGGGGAGCAGTACTTC. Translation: CASMGGNARMDGEQYF.

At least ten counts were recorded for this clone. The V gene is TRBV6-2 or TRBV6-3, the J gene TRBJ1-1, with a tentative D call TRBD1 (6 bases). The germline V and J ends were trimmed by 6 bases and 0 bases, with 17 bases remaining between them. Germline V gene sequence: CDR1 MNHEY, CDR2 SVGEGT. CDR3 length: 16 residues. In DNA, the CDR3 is TGTGCCAGCAGCCGTAAGACAGGTGCCATGAACACTGAAGCTTTCTTT. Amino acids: CASSRKTGAMNTEAFF.

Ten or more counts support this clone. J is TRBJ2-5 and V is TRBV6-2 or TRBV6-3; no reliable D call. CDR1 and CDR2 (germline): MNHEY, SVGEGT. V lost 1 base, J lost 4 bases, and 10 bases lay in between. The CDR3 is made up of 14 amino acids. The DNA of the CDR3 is TGTGCCAGCAGTTACTTCGGAGTTCGAGAGACCCAGTACTTC. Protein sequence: CASSYFGVRETQYF.

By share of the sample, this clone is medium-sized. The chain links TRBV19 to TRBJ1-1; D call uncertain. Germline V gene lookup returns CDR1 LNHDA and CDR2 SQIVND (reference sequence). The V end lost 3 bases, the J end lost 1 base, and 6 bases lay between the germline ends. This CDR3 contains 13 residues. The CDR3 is CASSMRENTEAFF. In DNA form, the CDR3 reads TGTGCCAGTAGTATGAGGGAGAACACTGAAGCTTTCTTT.

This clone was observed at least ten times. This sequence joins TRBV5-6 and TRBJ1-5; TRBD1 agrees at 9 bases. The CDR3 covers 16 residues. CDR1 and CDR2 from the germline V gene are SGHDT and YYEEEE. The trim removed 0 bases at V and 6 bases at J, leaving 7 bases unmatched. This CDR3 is CASSLAKGQGPQPQHF. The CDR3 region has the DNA TGTGCCAGCAGCTTGGCCAAGGGACAGGGTCCTCAGCCCCAGCATTTT.

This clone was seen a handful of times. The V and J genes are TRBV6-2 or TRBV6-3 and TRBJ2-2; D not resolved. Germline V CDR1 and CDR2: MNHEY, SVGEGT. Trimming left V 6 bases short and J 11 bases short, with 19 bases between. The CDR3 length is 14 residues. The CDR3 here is CASSHDWEAVELFF. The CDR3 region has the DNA TGTGCCAGCAGCCACGACTGGGAAGCCGTTGAGCTGTTTTTT.

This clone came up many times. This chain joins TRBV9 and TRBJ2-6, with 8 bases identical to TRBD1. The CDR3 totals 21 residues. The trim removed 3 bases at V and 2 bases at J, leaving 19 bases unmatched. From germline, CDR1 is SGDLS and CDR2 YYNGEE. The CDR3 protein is CASSDGLDRRQGAAGANVLTF. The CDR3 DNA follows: TGTGCCAGCAGCGACGGACTGGATCGCCGGCAGGGGGCTGCTGGGGCCAACGTCCTGACTTTC.